The rows below give T cell receptor beta chains drawn from one sample of a study of graft-versus-host responses after intestinal transplantation. These receptors' targets are unknown. The repertoire was sequenced with immunoSEQ multiplex PCR; TCRdb's copy has only in-frame clones and lacks some. The sample shows some 86,000 clones, 75% to 95% of them seen only once. Source: unstimulated CD8+ T cells sorted from spleen or lymph node cells, taken before intestinal transplant. These receptors came from a human donor who received an intestinal transplant. Each CDR3 is given with its conserved first and last residue. Each record gives: J gene, V gene, clone size, D gene, CDR3 DNA, CDR3 protein. D genes are given only for firm matches. Part of the rows lack a size; the others show once, few, many or a class for expanded clones.

TRBJ2-2 | TRBV27 | . | . | TGTGCCAGCAGTATATTGTCCCCGGGACTCGGGGAGCTGTTTTTT | CASSILSPGLGELFF
TRBJ1-2 | TRBV7-3 | . | . | TGTGCCAGCAGCTTAACCGGCGGGGCCTATGGCTACACCTTC | CASSLTGGAYGYTF
TRBJ2-3 | TRBV7-9 | . | TRBD2 | TGTGCCAGCGGTCTTAGCGGGAGGACAGATACGCAGTATTTT | CASGLSGRTDTQYF
TRBJ1-2 | TRBV28 | . | . | TGTGCCAGCAGTTTAGTAGGCAGGAACTATGGCTACACCTTC | CASSLVGRNYGYTF
TRBJ1-2 | TRBV9 | few | TRBD1 | TGTGCCAGCAGCGTACGTACAGGGGGTGATGGCTACACCTTC | CASSVRTGGDGYTF
TRBJ2-1 | TRBV7-9 | . | . | TGTGCCAGCAGCTTAGCTCAGGGCCGCCACAATGAGCAGTTCTTC | CASSLAQGRHNEQFF
TRBJ1-6 | TRBV10-3 | few | . | TGTGCCATCAGTGTATCGGGGGACTATAATTCACCCCTCCACTTT | CAISVSGDYNSPLHF
TRBJ2-2 | TRBV10-2 | . | . | TGCGCCAGTTTCGCGGAGTCATGGGACGGCACCGGGGAGCTGTTTTTT | CASFAESWDGTGELFF
TRBJ1-4 | TRBV16 | . | . | TGTGCCAGCAGCCAATCAGGAACCAGCCGGAATGAAAAACTGTTTTTT | CASSQSGTSRNEKLFF
TRBJ2-3 | TRBV5-3 | . | TRBD2 | TGTGCCAGAAGCCAAAAGGGACTATCTAATCCCGATACGCAGTATTTT | CARSQKGLSNPDTQYF
TRBJ2-1 | TRBV11-2 | . | TRBD2 | TGTGCCAGCAGCCCGTGGACTAGCGGGGGTTACAATGAGCAGTTCTTC | CASSPWTSGGYNEQFF
TRBJ2-7 | TRBV10-3 | . | TRBD2 | TGTGCCATCAGTGAGGGGCCTAGCGGGGGGAAGGAAGTGCAGTACTTC | CAISEGPSGGKEVQYF
TRBJ2-1 | TRBV2 | . | TRBD1 | TGTGCCAGCAGTGAAGTTGGTCGGACAGGGTACAATGAGCAGTTCTTC | CASSEVGRTGYNEQFF
TRBJ2-3 | TRBV29-1 | . | . | TGCAGCGGTGAGAATAGCGCTACTAGCACAGATACGCAGTATTTT | CSGENSATSTDTQYF
TRBJ1-1 | TRBV19 | . | . | TGTGCCGTGAAGGATGCCACTGAAGCTTTCTTT | CAVKDATEAFF
TRBJ1-3 | TRBV9 | . | . | TGTGCCAGCAGCGCAGCAGGGAGCTCTGGAAACACCATATATTTT | CASSAAGSSGNTIYF
TRBJ2-5 | TRBV4-1 | once | TRBD2 | TGCGCCAGCAGCCCTAGACTAGCGGGAGGTGAGACCCAGTACTTC | CASSPRLAGGETQYF
TRBJ1-2 | TRBV4-2 | . | TRBD1 | TGTGCCAGCAGCCAAGATTTAACCAGGGGGGATGGCTACACCTTC | CASSQDLTRGDGYTF
TRBJ2-1 | TRBV9 | once | . | TGTGCCAGCAGCGTAGCGGAAAATGAGCAGTTCTTC | CASSVAENEQFF
TRBJ2-7 | TRBV27 | once | . | TGTGCCAGCAGTTTAGCCGGGACACCGGCCTACGAGCAGTACTTC | CASSLAGTPAYEQYF
TRBJ1-2 | TRBV11-2 | . | TRBD1 | TGTGCCAGCAGAACCCGGGACAGAAACAGCTCCCCCGCTGGCTACACCTTC | CASRTRDRNSSPAGYTF
TRBJ1-4 | TRBV6-5 | . | . | TGTGCCAGCAGTGAAGGAGAAAAACTGTTTTTT | CASSEGEKLFF
TRBJ2-5 | TRBV4-2 | . | TRBD1 | TGTGCCAGCAGCCCCCAGGGGGCTAGCGCCCAAGAGACCCAGTACTTC | CASSPQGASAQETQYF
TRBJ2-7 | TRBV4-2 | once | TRBD1 | TGTGCCAGCAGCCAAGAAGCGCCGGGACAGCCTTACGAGCAGTACTTC | CASSQEAPGQPYEQYF
TRBJ2-7 | TRBV20-1 | . | . | TGCAGTGCTAGTGCGGGGAACGAGCAGTACTTC | CSASAGNEQYF
TRBJ1-6 | TRBV5-6 | . | TRBD1 | TGTGCCAGCAGCCCATCAGGGGGCTCCTATAATTCACCCCTCCACTTT | CASSPSGGSYNSPLHF
TRBJ2-3 | TRBV27 | once | TRBD2 | TGTGCCAGCACTGAGGGTAGCGGGAGCGCGGGGTCCACAGATACGCAGTATTTT | CASTEGSGSAGSTDTQYF
TRBJ2-7 | TRBV28 | . | TRBD1 | TGTGCCAGCAGTTCCTGGACAGGGGCCTACGAGCAGTACTTC | CASSSWTGAYEQYF
TRBJ2-7 | TRBV5-1 | . | TRBD2 | TGCGCCAGCAGGTGGCGCGGGGGAACCTACGAGCAGTACTTC | CASRWRGGTYEQYF
TRBJ2-2 | TRBV19 | . | TRBD1 | TGTGCCAGTAGTGCAAAACCCCATAGCCGGGACAGGGGGCTGGGCACCGGGGAGCTGTTTTTT | CASSAKPHSRDRGLGTGELFF
TRBJ2-7 | TRBV19 | . | TRBD1 | TGTGCCAGCGAAGACAGGGTTTCCTACGAGCAGTACTTC | CASEDRVSYEQYF
TRBJ1-2 | TRBV11-1 | many | . | TGTGCCAGCAGCGGTAACACCTACTATGGCTACACCTTC | CASSGNTYYGYTF
TRBJ2-1 | TRBV7-6 | . | TRBD1 | TGTGCCAGCAGCTTAGATTTCCAGGGGGCCGGGGGTGAGCAGTTCTTC | CASSLDFQGAGGEQFF
TRBJ2-4 | TRBV10-2 | . | . | TGCGCCAGCAGTGAGTCACGAGGAACAGTAGCCAAAAACATTCAGTACTTC | CASSESRGTVAKNIQYF
TRBJ1-5 | TRBV4-1 | . | TRBD1 | TGCGCCAGCAGCCCCAGGGGACAGGCGATCAATCAGCCCCAGCATTTT | CASSPRGQAINQPQHF
TRBJ1-2 | TRBV4-1 | . | . | TGCGCCAGCAGCCAAGATACCGGCCAGGGTTCCACTAACTATGGCTACACCTTC | CASSQDTGQGSTNYGYTF
TRBJ2-7 | TRBV29-1 | few | TRBD2 | TGCAGCGTACTCCTAGCGGGCGGGCACGACGAGCAGTACTTC | CSVLLAGGHDEQYF
TRBJ2-5 | TRBV27 | . | . | TGTGCCAGCAGTATGACCCCAGCGGAGACCCAGTACTTC | CASSMTPAETQYF
TRBJ1-1 | TRBV25-1 | . | . | TGTGCCAGCAGTGCGACCGGGACAGAAGCTTTCTTT | CASSATGTEAFF
TRBJ2-7 | TRBV7-9 | . | . | TGTGCCAGCAGCTTAACGACAGTTCCAGGTTACGAGCAGTACTTC | CASSLTTVPGYEQYF
TRBJ1-1 | TRBV7-3 | . | . | TGTGCCAGCAGCTTATCCCGCCGGGACCCGGAGGGGGAAACTGAAGCTTTCTTT | CASSLSRRDPEGETEAFF
TRBJ2-1 | TRBV7-6 | once | TRBD1 | TGTGCCAGCAGCTTCCGGGTTCAAGGGGGCCCTTACAATGAGCAGTTCTTC | CASSFRVQGGPYNEQFF
TRBJ1-6 | TRBV9 | . | . | TGTGCCAGCAGCGGGGAAGATGGTTCACCCCTCCACTTT | CASSGEDGSPLHF
TRBJ2-1 | TRBV19 | . | . | TGTGCCAGTAGTATAGGGACGATCTCCTACAATGAGCAGTTCTTC | CASSIGTISYNEQFF
TRBJ2-1 | TRBV7-9 | once | TRBD2 | TGTGCCAGCAGCTTAGAGGGCCTAGCGGGAGTCGGTGAGCAGTTCTTC | CASSLEGLAGVGEQFF
TRBJ1-1 | TRBV5-1 | once | . | TGCGCCAGCAGACAGGTTCCCATGAACACTGAAGCTTTCTTT | CASRQVPMNTEAFF
TRBJ2-1 | TRBV28 | . | . | TGTGCCAGCAGCCCCGTAGGGGGTGAATACAATGAGCAGTTCTTC | CASSPVGGEYNEQFF
TRBJ2-1 | TRBV5-1 | . | . | TGCGCCAGCAGCTTACAAGGGGACGTCTCCTACAATGAGCAGTTCTTC | CASSLQGDVSYNEQFF
TRBJ2-7 | TRBV11-2 | . | . | TGTGCCAGCAGCTTCGGGTGGGGGGGCGACTACGAGCAGTACTTC | CASSFGWGGDYEQYF
TRBJ2-3 | TRBV27 | . | . | TGTGCCAGCAGTTTTTTCCAGGGGTCAGATACGCAGTATTTT | CASSFFQGSDTQYF
TRBJ2-1 | TRBV5-4 | . | . | TGTGCCAGCAGCTTGGACCCCGGGACTTCCCCCGGTGAGCAGTTCTTC | CASSLDPGTSPGEQFF
TRBJ2-2 | TRBV6-5 | . | TRBD2 | TGTGCCAGCAGGGTAGCGGGCTCCCACACCGGGGAGCTGTTTTTT | CASRVAGSHTGELFF
TRBJ1-2 | TRBV19 | . | . | TGTGCCAGTAGTATTCTAGGGGGAAACTATGGCTACACCTTC | CASSILGGNYGYTF
TRBJ2-7 | TRBV6-1 | once | . | TGTGCCAGCAGTGAGGACAGTACCTACGAGCAGTACTTC | CASSEDSTYEQYF
TRBJ2-7 | TRBV21-1 | . | . | TGTGCCAGCAGCACAGGAAGGACTAGCGGGGGAAAATCCTACGAGCAGTACTTC | CASSTGRTSGGKSYEQYF